This T cell receptor (beta chain) was profiled in a study of T cells in Graves' hyperthyroidism and ophthalmopathy. Study outcomes and limitations: With a median lead of 6.5 months before onset, the model predicted ophthalmopathy.

The CDR3 is made up of 17 amino acids. With 2 bases removed from V and 5 bases from J, the gap between germline ends came to 18 bases. CDR1 and CDR2 from the germline V gene are SEHNR and FQNEAQ (reference sequence). The sample holds many counts of this clonotype. Its antigen is as yet unknown. Uncontrolled infection, other autoimmune disease, pregnancy or lactation barred patients from enrollment. Diagnostic decisions used clinical symptoms, serum thyroxine and TRAb, thyroid ultrasound and orbital computed tomography. It was RNA transcripts that yielded the amplified TCR beta CDR3 regions. First-round RT-PCR with HTBI primers amplified the TCR CDR3 region. TCRdb processed the multiplex PCR reads anew with MiXCR; each CDR3 protein has one entry. The sample records roughly 500,000 distinct CDR3 sequences, 46% being singletons.

This rearrangement joins TRBV7-9 to TRBJ1-4; D perhaps matches TRBD1 (5 bases). Sequencing input: peripheral blood or thyroid tissue (not recorded which). This sequence originates from an adult woman with Graves' disease, either hyperthyroidism or ophthalmopathy (not recorded which). The CDR3 DNA reads TGTGCCAGCAGCTTACAGGGCATCGGGTTCCCAAATGAAAAACTGTTTTTT. Protein: CASSLQGIGFPNEKLFF.